A single sample gave rise to the 30 T cell receptor beta chains below, sequenced in a study of blood T cell repertoires in COVID-19. Sequencing used immunoSEQ multiplex PCR; TCRdb keeps in-frame clones, though not all of them. In the table there are 150,000 to 200,000 clones, around 86% of which are singletons. The sequenced sample was peripheral blood. The receptors originated from a man aged 50-60 years with active or convalescent COVID-19.

This chain connects TRBV24-1 to TRBJ2-2, with 10 bases that match TRBD1. This CDR3 comprises 16 residues. The V gene end was trimmed by 3 bases and the J gene end by 4 bases; junction bases not matched to a gene: 4. Germline values: CDR1 KGHDR, CDR2 SFDVKD. The CDR3 sequence: CATSDRGTGVTGELFF. The CDR3 bases are TGTGCCACCAGTGATCGGGGGACAGGGGTCACCGGGGAGCTGTTTTTT.

The CDR3 DNA follows: TGTGCCAGCAGCACCGACAGGGGAGGCGGCTACACCTTC. This codes for CASSTDRGGGYTF. The gene calls are TRBV11-2 and TRBJ1-2; 8 bases line up with TRBD1. Germline-derived CDR1 and CDR2 are SGHAT and FQNNGV. V lost 5 bases, J lost 8 bases, and 7 bases stayed unmatched. The CDR3 loop spans 13 amino acids.

This chain connects TRBV9 to TRBJ2-7, with TRBD1 matching over 9 bases. V was clipped by 0 bases and J by 2 bases; unmatched bases: 9. This CDR3 is built from 17 residues. Germline CDR1 reads SGDLS; CDR2 reads YYNGEE. The CDR3 DNA is TGTGCCAGCAGCGTAGAGGGGACAGGGCGGGGGCCCTACGAGCAGTACTTC. Amino acids: CASSVEGTGRGPYEQYF.

This rearrangement joins TRBV5-1 to TRBJ1-1, with D maybe TRBD1 (5 bases). The length of the CDR3 is 14 residues. Trimming removed 2 bases from V and 4 bases from J, with 12 bases in between. Germline V CDR1 and CDR2: SGHRS, YFSETQ. CDR3 sequence reads: CASSLVAGRTEAFF. The CDR3 DNA reads as TGCGCCAGCAGCTTAGTCGCGGGGCGCACTGAAGCTTTCTTT.

The V and J genes are TRBV7-3 and TRBJ2-1, with TRBD1 identical over 10 bases. CDR1 is SGHTA and CDR2 is FQGTGA in the germline V gene. This CDR3 region has 16 residues. V lost 1 base to trimming and J lost 7 bases; unmatched junction nucleotides: 7. This CDR3 is CASSLMGTGVNNEQFF. The CDR3 DNA follows: TGTGCCAGCAGCTTAATGGGGACAGGGGTGAATAATGAGCAGTTCTTC. The full variable domain, completed using reference TRBV7-3 and TRBJ2-1, is GAGVSQTPSNKVTEKGKYVELRCDPISGHTALYWYRQSLGQGPEFLIYFQGTGAADDSGLPNDRFFAVRPEGSVSTLKIQRTERGDSAVYLCASSLMGTGVNNEQFFGPGTRLTVL.

The chain has TRBV7-2 and TRBJ2-7, with 11 bases aligning to TRBD2. V was pared by 5 bases and J by 0 bases, with 3 bases of the junction left unmatched. This CDR3 region has 15 residues. The V gene's germline CDR1 is SGHTA and CDR2 FQGNSA. The CDR3 sequence is CASSRTSGRSYEQYF. For the CDR3, the DNA is TGTGCCAGCAGCCGGACTAGCGGGCGCTCCTACGAGCAGTACTTC.

A few counts support this clone. This rearrangement joins TRBV15 to TRBJ2-1; tentative D call: TRBD2 (5 bases). The CDR3 contains 14 residues. Germline CDR1 LNHNV, CDR2 YYDKDF (reference sequence). The V gene lost 0 bases and the J gene lost 4 bases, with 7 bases spanning the gap. The CDR3 DNA is TGTGCCACCAGCAGAGATACGGGGTACAATGAGCAGTTCTTC. It is translated as CATSRDTGYNEQFF.

V usage is TRBV14 and J usage is TRBJ2-6; a possible D gene is TRBD1 (6 bases). The CDR3 consists of 18 residues. V lost 4 bases to trimming and J lost 0 bases, with 16 bases between them. CDR1 SGHDN and CDR2 FVKESK come from the germline V gene. For the CDR3, the DNA is TGTGCCAGCAGCCGGACAGAACATATCCTCTCTGGGGCCAACGTCCTGACTTTC. It translates to CASSRTEHILSGANVLTF.

This chain joins TRBV30 and TRBJ1-1, with 8 bases lining up with TRBD1. The CDR3 extends over 14 amino acids. Germline values: CDR1 GTSNPN, CDR2 SVGIG (reference sequence). V lost 2 bases to trimming and J lost 2 bases; unmatched junction nucleotides: 4. The chain's CDR3 is CAWSHGTGNTEAFF. The CDR3, as DNA: TGTGCCTGGAGTCACGGGACAGGAAACACTGAAGCTTTCTTT.

This chain joins TRBV27 and TRBJ1-2; TRBD1 aligns across 8 bases. J lost 7 bases, V lost 3 bases, and 10 bases had no gene match. Germline-derived CDR1 and CDR2 are MNHEY and SMNVEV (reference sequence). The CDR3 extends over 15 amino acids. CDR3 in amino acids: CASSFSGGKASGYTF. For the CDR3, the DNA is TGTGCCAGCAGTTTTTCAGGGGGCAAAGCTAGTGGCTACACCTTC.

The chain uses TRBV10-3 and TRBJ2-5, with 8 bases fitting TRBD2. The CDR3 is 17 amino acids. In germline, CDR1 is ENHRY, CDR2 SYGVKD. J was trimmed by 1 base and V by 3 bases; bases with no gene match: 10. Here the CDR3 reads CAISDSERGTLQETQYF. CDR3 coding DNA: TGTGCCATCAGTGATTCGGAGCGGGGGACCCTCCAAGAGACCCAGTACTTC.

The chain links TRBV5-1 to TRBJ2-5, with 7 positions matching TRBD2. Per germline, CDR1 SGHRS and CDR2 YFSETQ. This CDR3 comprises 13 residues. V shed 7 bases, J shed 1 base, and the junction held 4 bases outside the gene matches. As DNA, the CDR3 is TGCGCCAGCGCTAGCGGTATCCAAGAGACCCAGTACTTC. As protein: CASASGIQETQYF.

The sample holds a few counts of this clone. This chain connects TRBV14 to TRBJ2-3, with 7 bases matching TRBD2. This CDR3 has 16 residues. Germline CDR1 is SGHDN and CDR2 is FVKESK. Trimming removed 1 base from V and 2 bases from J; junction bases left unmatched: 6. CDR3 amino acids: CASSQGTSLFTDTQYF. CDR3 bases: TGTGCCAGCAGCCAAGGGACTAGTTTATTCACAGATACGCAGTATTTT.

The chain uses TRBV11-2 and TRBJ2-5; the match to TRBD2 covers 7 bases. The CDR3 is made up of 15 amino acids. Germline V CDR1 and CDR2: SGHAT, FQNNGV. The trim removed 3 bases at V and 1 base at J, leaving 5 bases unmatched. CDR3 nucleotide sequence: TGTGCCAGCAGCTTGGAGCTAGCGGCCCAAGAGACCCAGTACTTC. Protein sequence: CASSLELAAQETQYF.

CDR3 DNA: TGTGCCTGGAGTAAGACAGGGGCACCGTTAGGAAACACCATATATTTT. Its protein product is CAWSKTGAPLGNTIYF. The chain has TRBV30 and TRBJ1-3; 8 positions match TRBD1. The junction had 10 bases not matched to a gene; V was cut back by 2 bases and J by 4 bases. Germline V lookup: CDR1 GTSNPN, CDR2 SVGIG (reference sequence). The CDR3 length is 16 residues.

The rearrangement uses TRBV28 and TRBJ1-4, with D perhaps matching TRBD1 (6 bases). Trimming left V 6 bases short and J 11 bases short, with 19 bases between. Germline V gene lookup returns CDR1 MDHEN and CDR2 SYDVKM. The CDR3 has 14 amino acids. The CDR3 sequence: CASRLQGPEKKLFF. DNA of the CDR3: TGTGCCAGCAGACTACAGGGCCCCGAGAAGAAACTGTTTTTT.

The chain recombines TRBV5-1 with TRBJ1-2; 7 bases map to TRBD1. The CDR3 is made up of 14 amino acids. Germline loops: CDR1 SGHRS, CDR2 YFSETQ. The V gene end was trimmed by 2 bases and the J gene end by 8 bases; junction bases not matched to a gene: 9. CDR3 bases: TGCGCCAGCAGCTTCGACAGGGCCCAGGGGGGCTACACCTTC. Translated: CASSFDRAQGGYTF.

The V and J genes are TRBV19 and TRBJ2-5, with TRBD1 as a possible D gene (6 bases). Per the germline V gene, CDR1 is LNHDA and CDR2 is SQIVND (reference sequence). Deletions cut 6 bases from V and 7 bases from J, with 18 bases between. The CDR3 extends over 14 amino acids. The chain's CDR3 is CASRSGDARGTQYF. The DNA of the CDR3 is TGTGCCAGTAGGTCAGGGGACGCCCGTGGGACCCAGTACTTC.

The V and J genes are TRBV3-1 (or the pseudogene TRBV3-2) and TRBJ2-5; weak D call: TRBD1 (5 bases). Germline V gives CDR1 LGHDT, CDR2 YNNKEL (reference sequence). Trimming shortened V by 3 bases and J by 5 bases, and 13 bases separated the two germline ends. The CDR3 contains 14 residues. The CDR3 sequence: CASSQLGVGETQYF. In nucleotides, the CDR3 is TGTGCCAGCAGCCAGCTAGGGGTCGGGGAGACCCAGTACTTC.

This sequence joins TRBV20-1 and TRBJ2-7; 9 nucleotides align to TRBD2. The CDR3 has 14 amino acids. Germline V gene lookup returns CDR1 DFQATT and CDR2 SNEGSKA (reference sequence). V shed 3 bases, J shed 6 bases, and the junction held 9 bases outside the gene matches. This chain's CDR3 is CSASVGGRASEQYF. The CDR3 DNA follows: TGCAGTGCTAGTGTAGGCGGGAGGGCCTCCGAGCAGTACTTC.

V is TRBV6-5 and J is TRBJ2-5; D is unclear. Trimming took 6 bases from V and 2 from J, leaving 10 bases between them. Germline CDR1 reads MNHEY; CDR2 reads SVGAGI. CDR3 length: 13 amino acids. CDR3: CASRLELQETQYF. In DNA form, the CDR3 reads TGTGCCAGCAGACTGGAGTTACAAGAGACCCAGTACTTC.

The V gene is TRBV6-2 or TRBV6-3, the J gene TRBJ2-7, with TRBD2 identical over 13 bases. With V trimmed by 0 bases and J by 1 base, 6 bases remained unmatched. CDR1 MNHEY and CDR2 SVGEGT come from the germline V gene. The length of the CDR3 is 18 residues. The CDR3 region has the DNA TGTGCCAGCAGTTACTCACTAGCGGGAGGGCCCCCATCCTACGAGCAGTACTTC. Amino acid sequence: CASSYSLAGGPPSYEQYF.

The chain recombines TRBV7-3 with TRBJ2-3; no clear D gene. V shed 8 bases and J shed 0 bases, with 12 bases lying between them. CDR1 is SGHTA, CDR2 FQGTGA, per germline. CDR3 length: 14 residues. The chain's CDR3 is CASRGGASTDTQYF. Here the CDR3 DNA reads TGTGCCAGCCGCGGCGGAGCCAGCACAGATACGCAGTATTTT.

This clone was detected once. V gene TRBV18 combines with J gene TRBJ1-6; no firm D call. CDR1 is KGHSH and CDR2 is LQKENI in the germline V gene. Between the trimmed V and J ends, which lost 0 bases and 10 bases, there was a span of 16 bases. The CDR3 contains 16 residues. The CDR3 sequence is CASSPPPADMRSPLHF. CDR3 sequence (DNA): TGTGCCAGCTCACCACCCCCGGCAGACATGAGATCACCCCTCCACTTT. Drawing the rest from reference TRBV18 and TRBJ1-6, the complete variable domain is NAGVMQNPRHLVRRRGQEARLRCSPMKGHSHVYWYRQLPEEGLKFMVYLQKENIIDESGMPKERFSAEFPKEGPSILRIQQVVRGDSAAYFCASSPPPADMRSPLHFGNGTRLTVT.

This clone was seen a few times. J is TRBJ1-2 and V is TRBV4-1, with D perhaps matching TRBD1 (6 bases). The CDR3 spans 14 residues. The germline V gene encodes CDR1 MGHRA and CDR2 YSYEKL. The ends were cut back, 3 bases at V and 6 bases at J, with 14 bases in the middle. Here the CDR3 DNA reads TGCGCCAGCAGCCAGCAGGGGATAGCGAATGGCTACACCTTC. Translated, it gives CASSQQGIANGYTF.

The chain carries TRBV4-2 and TRBJ1-4; D call uncertain. This CDR3 comprises 17 residues. The germline CDR1 and CDR2 sequences are LGHNA and YNFKEQ. V was trimmed by 0 bases and J by 0 bases, leaving 11 bases between them. The CDR3 nucleotides read TGTGCCAGCAGCCAAGAGAGCGGGTTTGCAACTAATGAAAAACTGTTTTTT. The encoded protein is CASSQESGFATNEKLFF.

The chain couples TRBV7-3 to TRBJ1-2; D gene unclear. The CDR3 has 15 residues. The V gene's germline CDR1 is SGHTA and CDR2 FQGTGA. Trimming took off 1 base at V and 4 bases at J, with 13 bases between the two ends. Here the CDR3 DNA reads TGTGCCAGCAGCTTAAATAGAACAGCCGCCTATGGCTACACCTTC. It translates to CASSLNRTAAYGYTF.

The chain employs TRBV2 and TRBJ2-7; 9 bases are a match to TRBD1. The CDR3 is 12 amino acids. V dropped 6 bases and J dropped 9; count of bases not matched to a gene: 6. Germline V lookup: CDR1 SNHLY, CDR2 FYNNEI. This CDR3 reads CASRTGGFGQYF. DNA for the CDR3: TGTGCCAGCAGGACAGGGGGGTTTGGGCAGTACTTC.

The V and J genes are TRBV3-1 (or the pseudogene TRBV3-2) and TRBJ1-1; possibly TRBD1 for D (6 bases). The V end lost 4 bases, the J end lost 1 base, and 7 bases lay between the germline ends. This CDR3 contains 13 residues. CDR1 is LGHDT, CDR2 YNNKEL, per germline (reference sequence). The CDR3 nucleotides are TGTGCCAGCAGCCGACAGGCGAACACTGAAGCTTTCTTT. This gives the protein CASSRQANTEAFF.

The chain joins TRBV6-5 to TRBJ1-4, with a weak D call TRBD1 (6 bases). CDR3 length equals 15 residues. Germline lookup yields CDR1 MNHEY and CDR2 SVGAGI. The V gene lost 0 bases and the J gene lost 5 bases, with 10 bases spanning the gap. Here the CDR3 reads CASSYSRGNNEKLFF. The CDR3 DNA is TGTGCCAGCAGTTACTCGAGGGGGAACAATGAAAAACTGTTTTTT.